The rows below give T cell receptor beta chains drawn from one sample of a study of blood T cell repertoires in COVID-19. TCRdb's copy holds only in-frame clones and misses some; the assay was immunoSEQ multiplex PCR. The sample has tens of thousands of clones; approximately 82% are singletons. The sequenced material came from peripheral blood. The receptors were sampled from a woman older than 75 with acute or convalescent COVID-19. The conserved cysteine and the conserved F or W are not part of the CDR3 here.

v_gene: TRBV10-2
CDR3aa: ASSETSGGSYGYT

v_gene: TRBV10-2
CDR3aa: ASSSWGGGAYGEQF

v_gene: TRBV28
CDR3aa: ASSPLTGVQETQY

v_gene: TRBV3-1/TRBV3-2
CDR3aa: ASSPGQGTNEKLF

v_gene: TRBV28
CDR3aa: ASSPSGGSKNIQY

v_gene: TRBV5-1
CDR3aa: ASSLGPASLDGGQPQH

v_gene: TRBV19
CDR3aa: ASSGGQGFADTQY

v_gene: TRBV2
CDR3aa: ASTKDRGNRNGYT

v_gene: TRBV5-4
CDR3aa: ASSLGVGSAVETQY

v_gene: TRBV27
CDR3aa: ASSREGGVKNIQY

v_gene: TRBV18
CDR3aa: ASSPTDQGLYGYT

v_gene: TRBV11-3
CDR3aa: ASREGPNEQF

v_gene: TRBV21-1
CDR3aa: ASSRRVYNEQF

v_gene: TRBV4-1
CDR3aa: ASSQFSGGANTGELF

v_gene: TRBV18
CDR3aa: ASSHGQGNQPQH

v_gene: TRBV7-2
CDR3aa: ASSLVGGQNIQY

v_gene: TRBV2
CDR3aa: ASSDGLRYTGELF

v_gene: TRBV7-9
CDR3aa: ASSLALTGQTNTGELF

v_gene: TRBV11-2
CDR3aa: ASGGGRGIRSYNEQF

v_gene: TRBV2
CDR3aa: ASSPRTGGLYEQY

v_gene: TRBV5-4
CDR3aa: ASSLETSGEQY